The present T cell receptor beta chain was sequenced within a study of cytomegalovirus exposure and HLA in healthy donors. The wider study: Tens of millions of unique TCRs from HLA-typed donors were held in an early release of data. General study findings and limits: Cytomegalovirus association was listed for 150 or so TCR beta chains. Presence/absence analyses rested on an assumption that sequencing depth was roughly uniform across donors.

With respect to this clone: The antigen remains unidentified. The germline gene is not matched at one end of the junction; a read error may be the cause.

Primers for the PCR totalled 60 Vbeta and 13 Jbeta. Repertoires were generated with immunoSEQ multiplex PCR, while TCRdb's copy carries only in-frame clones and drops some. Among about 190,000 clones listed, over 65% were seen once. This CDR3 is 12 amino acids long. Germline CDR1 and CDR2: SEHNR and FQNEAQ (reference sequence). Sequencing used PBMCs. This chain links TRBV7-9 with TRBJ2-3; no definite D call. The sequence was obtained from a woman in her twenties or thirties in good health and CMV-seronegative. Here the CDR3 DNA reads TGTTCCAGCAGCTCCTGGGCGGATACGCAGTATTTT. Protein: CSSSSWADTQYF.